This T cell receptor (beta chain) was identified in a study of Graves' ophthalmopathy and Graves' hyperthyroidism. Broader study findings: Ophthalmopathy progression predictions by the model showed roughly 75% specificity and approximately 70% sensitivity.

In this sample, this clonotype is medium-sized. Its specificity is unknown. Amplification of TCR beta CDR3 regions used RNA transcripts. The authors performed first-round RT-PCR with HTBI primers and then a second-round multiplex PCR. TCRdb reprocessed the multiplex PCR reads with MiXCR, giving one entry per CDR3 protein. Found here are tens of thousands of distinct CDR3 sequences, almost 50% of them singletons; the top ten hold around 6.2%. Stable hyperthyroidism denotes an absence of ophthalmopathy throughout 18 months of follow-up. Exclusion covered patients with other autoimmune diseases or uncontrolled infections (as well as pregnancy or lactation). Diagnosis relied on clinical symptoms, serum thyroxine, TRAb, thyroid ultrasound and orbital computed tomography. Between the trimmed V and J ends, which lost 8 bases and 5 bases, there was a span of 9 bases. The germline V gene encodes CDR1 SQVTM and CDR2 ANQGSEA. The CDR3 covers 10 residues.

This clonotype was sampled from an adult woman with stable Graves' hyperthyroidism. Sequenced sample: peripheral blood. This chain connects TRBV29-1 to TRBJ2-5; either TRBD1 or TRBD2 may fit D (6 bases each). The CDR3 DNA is TGCAGCCTAGGGGGGGAGACCCAGTACTTC. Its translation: CSLGGETQYF.